This T cell receptor (beta chain) was profiled in a study of T cell responses to AZD1222 COVID-19 vaccine. Whole-study results and caveats: Only after the peak T cell response were repertoires sampled. Baseline seropositives among AZD1222 recipients totaled only six or seven. Clonal diversity was possibly underestimated, and white British individuals and females predominated among donors.

TCRdb's table, derived via immunoSEQ multiplex PCR, lists solely in-frame clones and lacks some. The sample records 150,000 to 200,000 clones, around 87% being singletons. Points on this clone: The antigen remains unidentified.

Germline values: CDR1 SGDLS, CDR2 YYNGEE. V was trimmed by 0 bases and J by 3 bases, leaving 7 bases between them. There are 14 residues in the CDR3. The chain combines TRBV9 with TRBJ2-4, with unresolved D. The clonotype comes from an adult in good health. This sample comprised peripheral blood, obtained on day 0 of MenACWY control vaccination. CDR3 sequence: CASSVGWNKNIQYF. The CDR3 bases are TGTGCCAGCAGCGTAGGGTGGAACAAAAACATTCAGTACTTC. Using reference TRBV9 and TRBJ2-4 for the parts outside the CDR3, the full variable domain is DSGVTQTPKHLITATGQRVTLRCSPRSGDLSVYWYQQSLDQGLQFLIQYYNGEERAKGNILERFSAQQFPDLHSELNLSSLELGDSALYFCASSVGWNKNIQYFGAGTRLSVL.